This TCR beta chain was obtained from a study of blood T cell repertoires in COVID-19. Across the study: Sites in the United States, Italy and Spain provided acute and convalescent COVID-19 samples. T cells, B-cell-depleted T cells, or PBMCs supplied cDNA or gDNA.

Original analysis: Nucleated cell counts were estimated from reference gene primer amplification. Generated by immunoSEQ multiplex PCR, the TCRdb table keeps only in-frame clones and is missing some. V and J calls and clone size are as listed in that table; D and trimming were resolved from the DNA. The profile shows under 250,000 clones, roughly 84% of them singletons. V shed 5 bases, J shed 8 bases, and the junction held 2 bases outside the gene matches. This CDR3 contains 13 residues. Per germline, CDR1 ENHRY and CDR2 SYGVKD. The sequence derives from a woman in her thirties or forties who had recovered from COVID-19. Sequencing was performed on peripheral blood. This chain links TRBV10-3 with TRBJ2-1; 11 nucleotides line up with TRBD1. CDR3 nucleotides: TGTGCCATCAGTAGGGGACAGGGGGATGAGCAGTTCTTC. Its protein is CAISRGQGDEQFF.